The sequence of this T cell receptor (beta chain) was determined in a study of T cells after yellow fever vaccination. Study observations and caveats: FACS-sorted repertoires could contain abundant clonotypes contaminating from the bulk population. The booster response re-showed most primary clones: 96% CD4, over 80% CD8.

The CDR3 runs to 17 residues. Generation of TCR cDNA used 5'RACE template switching (which added a universal primer site and UMIs). TCRdb recomputed calls from the 5' RACE reads with MiXCR, one row per CDR3 protein. The data hold about 220,000 distinct CDR3 sequences, with about 3% observed a single time. This clonotype was seen a few times. Its cognate antigen is unknown. The rearrangement uses TRBV21-1 and TRBJ2-1; TRBD1 is the table's D call and was not checked against the DNA. TRBV21-1 is reported as a pseudogene. The sample was CD4+ T cells sorted from PBMCs, taken 10 days after the yellow fever booster vaccination. The clonotype was recovered from a man aged 18 to 29 who received the YFV17D yellow fever vaccine. DNA of the CDR3: TGTGCCAGCAGCAAAGAAAGGACAGGCGGGGCCTACAATGAGCAGTTCTTC. This codes for CASSKERTGGAYNEQFF.